Sequencing of this T cell receptor beta chain was carried out in a study of T cells after yellow fever vaccination (dated by TCRdb to about 2019). Concerning the study at large: Libraries from fractions with low cell numbers were prepared with the SMART-Seq v4 Ultra Low Input RNA kit. To follow T-cell clones before and after primary and booster YFV17D yellow fever vaccination, bulk TCR alpha and beta repertoires were sequenced over time. Two healthy male donors made up the cohort, one aged 18 to 30 years and the other aged 30 to 39 years. Blood samples were taken at several timepoints before and after primary and secondary immunization, and bulk PBMC replicates and cell subsets were isolated.

The study at large found these results: A small fraction of clonotypes appeared in both the CD4 and CD8 compartments, likely as a result of convergent recombination. FACS-sorted repertoires could contain abundant contaminating clonotypes from the bulk population, so computational filtering was required. The secondary T-cell response was found to be weaker but faster than the primary response, with a peak reached on day 5 rather than on day 15. After the booster, most of the clones that had expanded following primary vaccination were detected again (roughly 96% of CD4 and roughly nine tenths of CD8), which suggests that memory was broadly maintained. Because only a couple of donors were included in the study, the extent to which the findings can be generalized is limited.

Sample treatment or condition, as interpreted from the label and publication: live attenuated yellow fever vaccine strain. PBMCs were isolated from peripheral blood using a standard Ficoll-Paque protocol. Dynabeads CD4 and CD8 positive selection kits were used to isolate CD4 and CD8 T-cell fractions. RNA was extracted with TriZol from bulk PBMCs, CD4 and CD8 fractions, and dextramer-positive and dextramer-negative fractions. This clonotype was observed many times. Its antigen remains undetermined. No base quality values were provided; no much bigger clone lies one nucleotide off. Sequencing relied on an Illumina NovaSeq 6000. Synthesis of TCR cDNA relied on 5'RACE template switching, a step that introduced a universal primer site along with unique molecular identifiers. cDNA synthesis was primed from both the TCR alpha and TCR beta constant segments. Libraries were amplified in two PCR steps, with sample barcodes and sequencing adapters added in the second step. Sequencing of libraries was done on Illumina HiSeq 2500 (2x100 bp) or NovaSeq (2x150 bp). As for the original processing: Demultiplexing of reads and collapsing into UMI consensus sequences were performed with MIGEC, and V(D)J alignment was carried out with MiXCR. Vaccine-responding clonotypes were defined with edgeR using replicate PBMC samples, requiring FDR below 0.01 and a log2 fold change above 5 up to day 15. Each bulk clonotype was labeled CD4 or CD8 based on which sequenced repertoire, CD4 or CD8, contained the clonotype at higher abundance. TCRdb ran its own pipeline on the public reads, namely fastp trimming at Q25 and MiXCR clone calling, and kept in-frame beta chains. Duplicate CDR3 protein sequences are folded into a single record with the most common DNA and genes. TCRdb's processing, not the study's, gives the V and J calls here. In all, the sample holds 250,000 to 300,000 distinct CDR3 sequences, and about 5% of those were seen once. The ten largest account for roughly 3.5% of the sample.

The junction carries 4 bases between V and J, which are trimmed by 3 bases and 4 bases respectively. CDR3 length: 12 amino acids, cysteine to phenylalanine. CDR3 DNA is the only sequence kept; it has 36 bases, read in frame from the first base. Sequenced material: CD4+ T cells sorted from PBMCs, taken on the day of the yellow fever booster vaccination. Recombination joined TRBV12-3 or TRBV12-4 with TRBJ1-3, with no confident D gene call. The receptor was isolated from a man aged 18 to 30 who received the YFV17D yellow fever vaccine. CDR3 reads: CASSFIGNTIYF. The base sequence is TGTGCCAGCAGTTTTATCGGAAACACCATATATTTT.